Included here is one TCR beta chain sequence, with context. The antigen remains undetermined. With 3 bases removed from V and 3 bases from J, the gap between germline ends came to 12 bases. This CDR3 is built from 15 residues. Germline values: CDR1 LNHDA, CDR2 SQIVND (reference sequence). This record comes from a study of cytomegalovirus exposure and HLA in healthy donors. Study-wide context: From HLA-typed donors, an early data release held some 80 million unique TCRs.

60 Vbeta and 13 Jbeta primers were used in PCR. Assay: immunoSEQ multiplex PCR; the TCRdb copy retains only in-frame clones and omits some. The repertoire holds some 77,000 clones, with 60% to 80% as singletons. Overall study results and limits: Most of the TCR beta V segments (in an earlier analysis) were productive either about 87% or about 30% of the time. After further analysis at a later stage, 17,000 or so TCR beta sequences were associated with HLA alleles at 0.05 false discovery rate.

This chain connects TRBV19 to TRBJ2-1; possible D gene TRBD1, 8 bases. Sequencing input: PBMCs. The receptor's source is a woman aged 35 to 49 in good health and CMV-seropositive. Here the CDR3 DNA reads TGTGCCAGTAGTATTACAGGGGGGGACTACAATGAGCAGTTCTTC. Translation: CASSITGGDYNEQFF.